The rows below give T cell receptor beta chains drawn from one sample of a study of control samples from healthy donors and cancer patients. The method was immunoSEQ multiplex PCR; TCRdb's version includes in-frame clones alone and lacks a portion of them. Among 150,000 or so clones, 88% were seen once, and the ten largest hold roughly 1.7%. Material: blood. Receptor source: a man younger than 35 in good health. Both conserved end residues are trimmed from each CDR3. A D gene is named only where the DNA matches it firmly.

V gene: TRBV11-3; D gene: NA; CDR3 protein: ASSLGGSLNTGELF
V gene: TRBV30; D gene: NA; CDR3 protein: AWSGRDTQY
V gene: TRBV19; D gene: NA; CDR3 protein: ASSNGVSYEQY
V gene: TRBV29-1; D gene: NA; CDR3 protein: SVDQGGAAGANVLT
V gene: TRBV7-2; D gene: NA; CDR3 protein: ASSASVEETQY
V gene: TRBV2; D gene: NA; CDR3 protein: ASSVEFGDSPLH
V gene: TRBV5-1; D gene: NA; CDR3 protein: ASSLSQAAYEQY
V gene: TRBV9; D gene: TRBD2; CDR3 protein: ASSVVAGGPQETQY
V gene: TRBV4-2; D gene: NA; CDR3 protein: ASSQAGRGGYNEQF
V gene: TRBV11-2; D gene: NA; CDR3 protein: ASSLVNKVHEQF
V gene: TRBV28; D gene: TRBD1; CDR3 protein: ASSSTRTDRGPYEQY
V gene: TRBV7-9; D gene: NA; CDR3 protein: ASSLATNYGYT